The rows below give T cell receptor beta chains drawn from one sample of a study of blood T cell repertoires in COVID-19. Profiling relied on immunoSEQ multiplex PCR, and the TCRdb table lists in-frame clones only, not all of them. The sample includes 95,000 to 150,000 clones, about 79% of them seen just once. The material sequenced was peripheral blood. These receptors came from a man aged 40-55 years with active or convalescent COVID-19. The CDR3 runs from the conserved cysteine through the conserved F or W. Fields, in order: D gene, J gene, V gene, clone size, CDR3 protein, CDR3 DNA. D genes are given only for firm matches. A clone size is listed for some rows: how often the clone was seen (once, few, many), or a class if it is expanded.

d_call: TRBD2
j_call: TRBJ2-1
v_call: TRBV7-9
clone_size: .
cdr3_aa: CASSPLAGGSYNEQFF
cdr3_nt: TGTGCCAGCAGCCCCCTAGCGGGAGGCTCCTACAATGAGCAGTTCTTC

d_call: TRBD1
j_call: TRBJ1-6
v_call: TRBV29-1
clone_size: .
cdr3_aa: CSATGQGGNSPLHF
cdr3_nt: TGCAGCGCCACCGGACAGGGGGGGAATTCACCCCTCCACTTT

d_call: .
j_call: TRBJ1-5
v_call: TRBV25-1
clone_size: once
cdr3_aa: CASSPGGSSNQPQHF
cdr3_nt: TGTGCCAGCAGCCCCGGCGGGAGTAGCAATCAGCCCCAGCATTTT

d_call: .
j_call: TRBJ2-5
v_call: TRBV11-3
clone_size: .
cdr3_aa: CASSGLYQETQYF
cdr3_nt: TGTGCCAGCAGCGGGCTCTATCAAGAGACCCAGTACTTC

d_call: TRBD1
j_call: TRBJ2-5
v_call: TRBV28
clone_size: .
cdr3_aa: CASRMDRGRGETQYF
cdr3_nt: TGTGCCAGCAGGATGGACAGGGGAAGGGGAGAGACCCAGTACTTC

d_call: .
j_call: TRBJ2-2
v_call: TRBV6-5
clone_size: .
cdr3_aa: CASSYRPRTGELFF
cdr3_nt: TGTGCCAGCAGTTACCGTCCTAGGACCGGGGAGCTGTTTTTT

d_call: .
j_call: TRBJ1-5
v_call: TRBV29-1
clone_size: .
cdr3_aa: CSVELGGRQPQHF
cdr3_nt: TGCAGCGTTGAATTGGGGGGAAGGCAGCCCCAGCATTTT

d_call: TRBD1
j_call: TRBJ1-5
v_call: TRBV7-8
clone_size: .
cdr3_aa: CASSPGQASNQPQHF
cdr3_nt: TGTGCCAGCAGCCCTGGACAGGCAAGCAATCAGCCCCAGCATTTT

d_call: TRBD2
j_call: TRBJ2-7
v_call: TRBV28
clone_size: .
cdr3_aa: CASSSSGLAGGNEQYF
cdr3_nt: TGTGCCAGCAGTTCTAGTGGGCTAGCGGGAGGCAACGAGCAGTACTTC

d_call: TRBD1
j_call: TRBJ1-1
v_call: TRBV2
clone_size: .
cdr3_aa: CASSWTGKATEAFF
cdr3_nt: TGTGCCAGCAGTTGGACAGGGAAGGCCACTGAAGCTTTCTTT

d_call: .
j_call: TRBJ1-3
v_call: TRBV27
clone_size: .
cdr3_aa: CASTGGGASGNTIYF
cdr3_nt: TGTGCCAGCACGGGGGGGGGCGCTTCGGGAAACACCATATATTTT

d_call: TRBD1
j_call: TRBJ1-4
v_call: TRBV5-1
clone_size: .
cdr3_aa: CASSPGGTGEKLFF
cdr3_nt: TGCGCCAGCAGCCCTGGGGGGACAGGGGAAAAACTGTTTTTT

d_call: .
j_call: TRBJ2-7
v_call: TRBV19
clone_size: .
cdr3_aa: CASSAPPGEQYF
cdr3_nt: TGTGCCAGTAGTGCCCCCCCGGGGGAGCAGTACTTC

d_call: TRBD1
j_call: TRBJ1-3
v_call: TRBV4-3
clone_size: .
cdr3_aa: CASSQGARQGSGNTIYF
cdr3_nt: TGCGCCAGCAGCCAAGGGGCTAGACAGGGCTCGGGAAACACCATATATTTT

d_call: TRBD1
j_call: TRBJ1-1
v_call: TRBV3-1/TRBV3-2
clone_size: .
cdr3_aa: CASTHGTGGTEAFF
cdr3_nt: TGTGCCAGCACCCACGGGACAGGGGGCACTGAAGCTTTCTTT

d_call: .
j_call: TRBJ1-2
v_call: TRBV6-5
clone_size: .
cdr3_aa: CASRSGLVPGYTF
cdr3_nt: TGTGCCAGCAGGTCAGGGTTGGTGCCGGGCTACACCTTC

d_call: .
j_call: TRBJ2-7
v_call: TRBV27
clone_size: few
cdr3_aa: CASSSNYLSSYEQYF
cdr3_nt: TGTGCCAGCAGTTCAAATTACCTGAGCTCCTACGAGCAGTACTTC

d_call: .
j_call: TRBJ1-1
v_call: TRBV7-8
clone_size: .
cdr3_aa: CASSLNRAANTEAFF
cdr3_nt: TGTGCCAGCAGCTTAAACAGGGCGGCTAACACTGAAGCTTTCTTT

d_call: .
j_call: TRBJ2-5
v_call: TRBV14
clone_size: .
cdr3_aa: CASSRGLSGGETQYF
cdr3_nt: TGTGCCAGCAGCCGGGGACTCAGCGGAGGAGAGACCCAGTACTTC

d_call: .
j_call: TRBJ2-6
v_call: TRBV27
clone_size: .
cdr3_aa: CASSYRPGQLSGANVLTF
cdr3_nt: TGTGCCAGCAGTTACCGCCCCGGACAGCTCTCTGGGGCCAACGTCCTGACTTTC

d_call: .
j_call: TRBJ1-1
v_call: TRBV18
clone_size: .
cdr3_aa: CASSPEAGTEAFF
cdr3_nt: TGTGCCAGCTCACCAGAGGCCGGAACTGAAGCTTTCTTT

d_call: TRBD1
j_call: TRBJ1-2
v_call: TRBV11-2
clone_size: .
cdr3_aa: CASSLVLGTGVGYTF
cdr3_nt: TGTGCCAGCAGCTTAGTACTCGGGACAGGGGTTGGCTACACCTTC

d_call: .
j_call: TRBJ2-7
v_call: TRBV5-1
clone_size: .
cdr3_aa: CASSLTLSEGGQYF
cdr3_nt: TGCGCCAGCAGCTTGACACTATCCGAGGGTGGGCAGTACTTC

d_call: TRBD1
j_call: TRBJ2-2
v_call: TRBV6-6
clone_size: .
cdr3_aa: CASSYPRQGNTGELFF
cdr3_nt: TGTGCCAGCAGTTACCCACGACAGGGGAACACCGGGGAGCTGTTTTTT

d_call: .
j_call: TRBJ2-7
v_call: TRBV7-9
clone_size: .
cdr3_aa: CASSLGSTTYEQYF
cdr3_nt: TGTGCCAGCAGCTTAGGTAGCACCACCTACGAGCAGTACTTC

d_call: .
j_call: TRBJ1-4
v_call: TRBV10-3
clone_size: .
cdr3_aa: CAIGQARKEEKLFF
cdr3_nt: TGTGCCATCGGACAAGCCCGGAAGGAGGAAAAACTGTTTTTT

d_call: .
j_call: TRBJ1-6
v_call: TRBV6-4
clone_size: .
cdr3_aa: CASRSGQLNSPLHF
cdr3_nt: TGTGCCAGCAGGTCAGGACAGTTAAATTCACCCCTCCACTTT

d_call: .
j_call: TRBJ2-5
v_call: TRBV29-1
clone_size: .
cdr3_aa: CSVEGIQATGYQETQYF
cdr3_nt: TGCAGCGTTGAGGGGATTCAAGCTACAGGGTACCAAGAGACCCAGTACTTC

d_call: .
j_call: TRBJ1-1
v_call: TRBV4-1
clone_size: .
cdr3_aa: CASSPGLAWGTEAFF
cdr3_nt: TGCGCCAGCAGCCCCGGACTCGCGTGGGGCACTGAAGCTTTCTTT